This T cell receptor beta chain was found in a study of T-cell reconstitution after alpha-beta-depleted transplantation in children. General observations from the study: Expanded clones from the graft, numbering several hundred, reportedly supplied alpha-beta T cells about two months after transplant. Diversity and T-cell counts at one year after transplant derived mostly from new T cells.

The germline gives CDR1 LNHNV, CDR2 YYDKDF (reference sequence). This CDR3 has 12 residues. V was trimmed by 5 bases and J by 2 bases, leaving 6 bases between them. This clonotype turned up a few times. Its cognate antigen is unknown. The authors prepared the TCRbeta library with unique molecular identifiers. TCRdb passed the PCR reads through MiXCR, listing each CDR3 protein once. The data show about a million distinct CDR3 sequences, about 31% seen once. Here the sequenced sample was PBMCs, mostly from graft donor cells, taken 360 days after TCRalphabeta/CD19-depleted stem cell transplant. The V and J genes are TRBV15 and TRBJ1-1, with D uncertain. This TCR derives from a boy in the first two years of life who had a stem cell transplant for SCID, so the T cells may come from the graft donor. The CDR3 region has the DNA TGTGCCACCAGCCTAAGAAACACTGAAGCTTTCTTT. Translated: CATSLRNTEAFF.